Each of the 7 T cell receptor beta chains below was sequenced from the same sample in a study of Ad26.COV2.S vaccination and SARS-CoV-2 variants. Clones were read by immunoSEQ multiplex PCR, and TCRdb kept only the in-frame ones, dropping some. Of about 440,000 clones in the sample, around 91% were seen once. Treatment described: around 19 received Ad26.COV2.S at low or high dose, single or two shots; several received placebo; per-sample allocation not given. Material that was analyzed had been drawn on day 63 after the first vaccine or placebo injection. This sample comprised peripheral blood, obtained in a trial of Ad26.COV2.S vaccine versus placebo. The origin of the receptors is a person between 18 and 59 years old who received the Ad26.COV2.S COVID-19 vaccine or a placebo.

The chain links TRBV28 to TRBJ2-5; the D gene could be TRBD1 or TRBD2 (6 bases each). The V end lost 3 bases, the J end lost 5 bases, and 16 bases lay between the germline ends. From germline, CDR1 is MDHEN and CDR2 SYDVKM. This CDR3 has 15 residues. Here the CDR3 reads CASSLPTGAGETQYF. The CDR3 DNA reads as TGTGCCAGCAGTTTGCCCACGGGGGCCGGGGAGACCCAGTACTTC.

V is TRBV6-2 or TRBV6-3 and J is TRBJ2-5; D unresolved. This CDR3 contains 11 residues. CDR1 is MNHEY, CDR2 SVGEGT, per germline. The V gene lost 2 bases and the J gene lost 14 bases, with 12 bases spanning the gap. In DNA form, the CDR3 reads TGTGCCAGCAGTTACCGACGAAGTTCTTACTTC. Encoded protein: CASSYRRSSYF.

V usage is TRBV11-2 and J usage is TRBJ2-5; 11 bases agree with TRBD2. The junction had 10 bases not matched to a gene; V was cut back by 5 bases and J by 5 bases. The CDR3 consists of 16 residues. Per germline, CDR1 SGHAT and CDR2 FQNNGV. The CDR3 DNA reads TGTGCCAGCAGCGGAGGGGCTAGCGGGAGGAGGGAGACCCAGTACTTC. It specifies CASSGGASGRRETQYF.

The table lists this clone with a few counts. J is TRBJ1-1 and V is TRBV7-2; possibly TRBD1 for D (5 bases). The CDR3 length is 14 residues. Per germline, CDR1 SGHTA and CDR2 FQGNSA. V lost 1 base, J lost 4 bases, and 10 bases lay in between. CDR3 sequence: CASSLEVGPTEAFF. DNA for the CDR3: TGTGCCAGCAGCTTAGAGGTGGGGCCCACTGAAGCTTTCTTT. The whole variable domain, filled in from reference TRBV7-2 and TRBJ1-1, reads GAGVSQSPSNKVTEKGKDVELRCDPISGHTALYWYRQSLGQGLEFLIYFQGNSAPDKSGLPSDRFSAERTGGSVSTLTIQRTQQEDSAVYLCASSLEVGPTEAFFGQGTRLTVV.

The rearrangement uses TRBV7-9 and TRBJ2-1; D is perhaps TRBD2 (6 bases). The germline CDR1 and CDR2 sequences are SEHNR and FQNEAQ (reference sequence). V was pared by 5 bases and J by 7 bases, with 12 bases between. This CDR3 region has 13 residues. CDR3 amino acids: CASSRGVMNEQFF. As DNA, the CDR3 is TGTGCCAGCAGCCGCGGGGTTATGAATGAGCAGTTCTTC. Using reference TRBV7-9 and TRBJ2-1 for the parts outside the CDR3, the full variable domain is DTGVSQNPRHKITKRGQNVTFRCDPISEHNRLYWYRQTLGQGPEFLTYFQNEAQLEKSRLLSDRFSAERPKGSFSTLEIQRTEQGDSAMYLCASSRGVMNEQFFGPGTRLTVL.

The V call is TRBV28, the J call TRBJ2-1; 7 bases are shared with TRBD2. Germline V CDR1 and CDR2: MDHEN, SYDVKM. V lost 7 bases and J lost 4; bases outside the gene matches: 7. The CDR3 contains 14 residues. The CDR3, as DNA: TGTGCCAGCAACTCGGGAGGCCTATACAATGAGCAGTTCTTC. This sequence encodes CASNSGGLYNEQFF.

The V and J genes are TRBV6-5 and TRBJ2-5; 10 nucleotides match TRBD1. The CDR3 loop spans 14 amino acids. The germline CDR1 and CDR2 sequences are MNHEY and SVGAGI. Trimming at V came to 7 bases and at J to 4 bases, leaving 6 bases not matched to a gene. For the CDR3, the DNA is TGTGCCAGCAAAACAGGACAGGGGGGAGAGACCCAGTACTTC. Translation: CASKTGQGGETQYF.